A selection of T cell receptor beta chains follows, all from one sample in a study of a mutant IDH1 vaccine in newly diagnosed glioma. No antigens are known for them. TCRdb keeps only in-frame clones here, not all; method: immunoSEQ multiplex PCR. The sample records under 150,000 clones, about 82% being singletons. Sample: PBMCs, taken from a glioma patient whose treatment included an IDH1 peptide vaccine. The source of these receptors is a man aged 40-49 years with glioma. Each CDR3 is given with its conserved first and last residue. Fields, in order: clone size, V gene, D gene, J gene, CDR3 protein, CDR3 DNA. The D gene is left open where the match is weak. Size is stated for part of the rows, as once, few or many counts, or as a class when the clone is expanded.

clone_size: NA; v_call: TRBV6-5; d_call: NA; j_call: TRBJ1-4; cdr3_aa: CASSYSRGRANEKLFF; cdr3_nt: TGTGCCAGCAGTTACTCACGGGGCCGTGCTAATGAAAAACTGTTTTTT
clone_size: NA; v_call: TRBV5-5; d_call: NA; j_call: TRBJ1-4; cdr3_aa: CASSQDGQSNEKLFF; cdr3_nt: TGCGCCAGCAGCCAAGATGGACAGTCTAATGAAAAACTGTTTTTT
clone_size: NA; v_call: TRBV5-4; d_call: NA; j_call: TRBJ1-2; cdr3_aa: CASSLLSPASYGYTF; cdr3_nt: TGTGCCAGCAGCTTGTTATCGCCGGCTTCCTATGGCTACACCTTC
clone_size: NA; v_call: TRBV15; d_call: TRBD1; j_call: TRBJ2-3; cdr3_aa: CATSRDTHRDSGF; cdr3_nt: TGTGCCACCAGCAGAGATACCCACCGGGACAGTGGTTTT
clone_size: NA; v_call: TRBV4-2; d_call: NA; j_call: TRBJ2-5; cdr3_aa: CASSRPVVGGVQETQYF; cdr3_nt: TGTGCCAGCAGCCGACCCGTGGTGGGGGGAGTCCAAGAGACCCAGTACTTC
clone_size: NA; v_call: TRBV11-2; d_call: NA; j_call: TRBJ2-3; cdr3_aa: CASSNEYTDTQYF; cdr3_nt: TGTGCCAGCAGCAACGAATACACAGATACGCAGTATTTT
clone_size: NA; v_call: TRBV21-1; d_call: NA; j_call: TRBJ1-6; cdr3_aa: CASSKAPIGDSPLHF; cdr3_nt: TGTGCCAGCAGCAAAGCGCCAATAGGAGATTCACCCCTCCACTTT
clone_size: NA; v_call: TRBV7-2; d_call: NA; j_call: TRBJ1-6; cdr3_aa: CASSRSNSPLHF; cdr3_nt: TGTGCCAGCAGCCGCTCAAATTCACCCCTCCACTTT
clone_size: NA; v_call: TRBV7-2; d_call: TRBD1; j_call: TRBJ2-5; cdr3_aa: CASSSNRGGQETQYF; cdr3_nt: TGTGCCAGCAGCTCTAACAGGGGTGGCCAAGAGACCCAGTACTTC
clone_size: NA; v_call: TRBV6-1; d_call: NA; j_call: TRBJ1-1; cdr3_aa: CASSEGNMNTEAFF; cdr3_nt: TGTGCCAGCTCGGAGGGAAACATGAACACTGAAGCTTTCTTT
clone_size: NA; v_call: TRBV25-1; d_call: NA; j_call: TRBJ2-4; cdr3_aa: CASSEDPAKNIQYF; cdr3_nt: TGTGCCAGCAGTGAAGATCCAGCCAAAAACATTCAGTACTTC
clone_size: NA; v_call: TRBV11-2; d_call: NA; j_call: TRBJ2-5; cdr3_aa: CASSSFRDKTQETQYF; cdr3_nt: TGTGCCAGCAGTTCTTTTCGGGACAAGACACAAGAGACCCAGTACTTC
clone_size: few; v_call: TRBV4-2; d_call: NA; j_call: TRBJ1-6; cdr3_aa: CASSQERVRNSPLHF; cdr3_nt: TGTGCCAGCAGCCAAGAGAGGGTACGGAATTCACCCCTCCACTTT
clone_size: few; v_call: TRBV7-2; d_call: NA; j_call: TRBJ1-5; cdr3_aa: CASSRTADSNQPQHF; cdr3_nt: TGTGCCAGCAGCCGGACGGCTGATAGCAATCAGCCCCAGCATTTT
clone_size: NA; v_call: TRBV29-1; d_call: TRBD2; j_call: TRBJ2-7; cdr3_aa: CSAMDPGASGGTYEQYF; cdr3_nt: TGCAGCGCCATGGACCCGGGAGCTAGCGGGGGGACCTACGAGCAGTACTTC
clone_size: NA; v_call: TRBV21-1; d_call: NA; j_call: TRBJ2-7; cdr3_aa: CASSTGTGSSYEQYF; cdr3_nt: TGTGCCAGCAGCACCGGGACGGGGAGCTCCTACGAGCAGTACTTC
clone_size: NA; v_call: TRBV18; d_call: NA; j_call: TRBJ2-5; cdr3_aa: CASSPLPGATETQYF; cdr3_nt: TGTGCCAGCTCACCACTACCGGGGGCAACAGAGACCCAGTACTTC
clone_size: NA; v_call: TRBV15; d_call: NA; j_call: TRBJ2-5; cdr3_aa: CATSNGRYQETQYF; cdr3_nt: TGTGCCACCAGCAACGGACGGTACCAAGAGACCCAGTACTTC
clone_size: NA; v_call: TRBV30; d_call: NA; j_call: TRBJ2-2; cdr3_aa: CACGTTLVGELFF; cdr3_nt: TGTGCCTGCGGGACGACTCTTGTCGGGGAGCTGTTTTTT
clone_size: NA; v_call: TRBV20-1; d_call: NA; j_call: TRBJ2-5; cdr3_aa: CSAVQETQYF; cdr3_nt: TGCAGTGCTGTCCAAGAGACCCAGTACTTC
clone_size: NA; v_call: TRBV28; d_call: TRBD2; j_call: TRBJ2-1; cdr3_aa: CASSSSTSGSYNEQFF; cdr3_nt: TGTGCCAGCAGTTCCTCGACTAGCGGGAGCTACAATGAGCAGTTCTTC
clone_size: NA; v_call: TRBV7-2; d_call: NA; j_call: TRBJ2-7; cdr3_aa: CASSSGQLGDYEQYF; cdr3_nt: TGTGCCAGCAGCTCTGGACAGCTCGGGGACTACGAGCAGTACTTC
clone_size: NA; v_call: TRBV15; d_call: NA; j_call: TRBJ1-5; cdr3_aa: CATRPRGLGYSNQPQHF; cdr3_nt: TGTGCCACCAGACCCCGGGGGTTGGGGTATAGCAATCAGCCCCAGCATTTT
clone_size: NA; v_call: TRBV4-1; d_call: NA; j_call: TRBJ2-2; cdr3_aa: CASSQKTPSNTGELFF; cdr3_nt: TGCGCCAGCAGCCAGAAGACACCCTCGAACACCGGGGAGCTGTTTTTT
clone_size: NA; v_call: TRBV4-3; d_call: NA; j_call: TRBJ1-2; cdr3_aa: CASSQVLQGGLVYGYTF; cdr3_nt: TGCGCCAGCAGCCAAGTCCTGCAGGGCGGTCTTGTTTATGGCTACACCTTC
clone_size: NA; v_call: TRBV30; d_call: NA; j_call: TRBJ2-3; cdr3_aa: CAWSVNPDTQYF; cdr3_nt: TGTGCCTGGAGTGTGAACCCAGATACGCAGTATTTT
clone_size: NA; v_call: TRBV2; d_call: NA; j_call: TRBJ1-2; cdr3_aa: CATPVGGYGYTF; cdr3_nt: TGTGCCACACCTGTAGGGGGCTATGGCTACACCTTC
clone_size: few; v_call: TRBV21-1; d_call: NA; j_call: TRBJ2-3; cdr3_aa: CASSNPSPGQITDTQYF; cdr3_nt: TGTGCCAGCAGCAATCCCAGTCCGGGACAAATCACAGATACGCAGTATTTT
clone_size: once; v_call: TRBV6-5; d_call: TRBD1; j_call: TRBJ1-1; cdr3_aa: CASSPGQGTNTEAFF; cdr3_nt: TGTGCCAGCAGCCCTGGACAGGGGACGAACACTGAAGCTTTCTTT
clone_size: NA; v_call: TRBV7-2; d_call: NA; j_call: TRBJ2-5; cdr3_aa: CASSTRTKAETQYF; cdr3_nt: TGTGCCAGCAGCACCCGAACGAAGGCGGAGACCCAGTACTTC
clone_size: NA; v_call: TRBV29-1; d_call: TRBD1; j_call: TRBJ2-1; cdr3_aa: CSVRGPQRYEQFF; cdr3_nt: TGCAGCGTTAGGGGGCCCCAAAGATATGAGCAGTTCTTC
clone_size: NA; v_call: TRBV5-1; d_call: TRBD1; j_call: TRBJ2-7; cdr3_aa: CASSYGARGHSYEQYF; cdr3_nt: TGCGCCAGCAGCTATGGTGCCAGGGGGCATTCCTACGAGCAGTACTTC
clone_size: NA; v_call: TRBV5-6; d_call: NA; j_call: TRBJ2-5; cdr3_aa: CASSWVTEETQYF; cdr3_nt: TGTGCCAGCAGCTGGGTTACAGAAGAGACCCAGTACTTC
clone_size: NA; v_call: TRBV6-1; d_call: NA; j_call: TRBJ1-5; cdr3_aa: CASGGVQPQHF; cdr3_nt: TGTGCCAGCGGAGGGGTTCAGCCCCAGCATTTT
clone_size: NA; v_call: TRBV9; d_call: NA; j_call: TRBJ1-1; cdr3_aa: CASSVIVNTEAFF; cdr3_nt: TGTGCCAGCAGCGTAATAGTGAACACTGAAGCTTTCTTT
clone_size: NA; v_call: TRBV19; d_call: TRBD1; j_call: TRBJ1-2; cdr3_aa: CASSRTGDGYTF; cdr3_nt: TGTGCCAGTAGCCGGACAGGGGATGGCTACACCTTC
clone_size: NA; v_call: TRBV5-1; d_call: NA; j_call: TRBJ1-1; cdr3_aa: CASYSGGADTEAFF; cdr3_nt: TGCGCCAGCTACAGCGGGGGCGCGGACACTGAAGCTTTCTTT
clone_size: NA; v_call: TRBV11-2; d_call: NA; j_call: TRBJ2-5; cdr3_aa: CASSPVDGQETQYF; cdr3_nt: TGTGCCAGCAGCCCCGTGGACGGTCAAGAGACCCAGTACTTC
clone_size: few; v_call: TRBV7-8; d_call: NA; j_call: TRBJ1-5; cdr3_aa: CASSLDATHIKPQHF; cdr3_nt: TGTGCCAGCAGCCTGGACGCGACGCACATCAAGCCCCAGCATTTT
clone_size: NA; v_call: TRBV9; d_call: NA; j_call: TRBJ1-1; cdr3_aa: CASSAGRDTEAFF; cdr3_nt: TGTGCCAGCAGCGCCGGTCGGGACACTGAAGCTTTCTTT
clone_size: NA; v_call: TRBV10-3; d_call: TRBD2; j_call: TRBJ2-7; cdr3_aa: CAISESPGGYEQYF; cdr3_nt: TGTGCCATCAGTGAGTCCCCGGGGGGGTACGAGCAGTACTTC
clone_size: NA; v_call: TRBV15; d_call: NA; j_call: TRBJ2-5; cdr3_aa: CATSGGQGTQYF; cdr3_nt: TGTGCCACCAGCGGGGGGCAGGGGACCCAGTACTTC
clone_size: NA; v_call: TRBV5-1; d_call: TRBD1; j_call: TRBJ2-3; cdr3_aa: CASSRDREGDTQYF; cdr3_nt: TGCGCCAGCAGCCGGGACAGGGAAGGAGATACGCAGTATTTT
clone_size: NA; v_call: TRBV18; d_call: NA; j_call: TRBJ2-2; cdr3_aa: CASSPPRGTGELFF; cdr3_nt: TGTGCCAGCTCACCCCCCCGCGGGACCGGGGAGCTGTTTTTT
clone_size: NA; v_call: TRBV19; d_call: TRBD2; j_call: TRBJ2-3; cdr3_aa: CASSIGGSGGRTDTQYF; cdr3_nt: TGTGCCAGTAGTATCGGGGGTAGCGGGGGTCGGACGGATACGCAGTATTTT
clone_size: NA; v_call: TRBV20-1; d_call: NA; j_call: TRBJ1-2; cdr3_aa: CSAAEGYTF; cdr3_nt: TGCAGTGCCGCGGAAGGCTACACCTTC
clone_size: NA; v_call: TRBV4-1; d_call: NA; j_call: TRBJ2-2; cdr3_aa: CASRAPSANTGELFF; cdr3_nt: TGCGCCAGCAGAGCCCCGAGCGCGAACACCGGGGAGCTGTTTTTT
clone_size: NA; v_call: TRBV5-1; d_call: NA; j_call: TRBJ2-2; cdr3_aa: CASSPYQVDAHTGELFF; cdr3_nt: TGCGCCAGCAGCCCCTACCAGGTGGACGCGCACACCGGGGAGCTGTTTTTT
clone_size: NA; v_call: TRBV27; d_call: TRBD2; j_call: TRBJ2-3; cdr3_aa: CASRLAGVTDTQYF; cdr3_nt: TGTGCCAGCAGACTAGCGGGAGTCACAGATACGCAGTATTTT
clone_size: NA; v_call: TRBV5-6; d_call: NA; j_call: TRBJ1-2; cdr3_aa: CASSLTGGGYTF; cdr3_nt: TGTGCCAGCAGCTTGACAGGAGGTGGCTACACCTTC
clone_size: NA; v_call: TRBV2; d_call: NA; j_call: TRBJ1-6; cdr3_aa: CASSERGNSPLHF; cdr3_nt: TGTGCCAGCAGTGAAAGGGGTAATTCACCCCTCCACTTT
clone_size: NA; v_call: TRBV4-1; d_call: NA; j_call: TRBJ2-7; cdr3_aa: CASSQDVSTAATYEQYF; cdr3_nt: TGCGCCAGCAGCCAAGATGTGAGCACCGCAGCCACCTACGAGCAGTACTTC
clone_size: NA; v_call: TRBV19; d_call: TRBD2; j_call: TRBJ2-1; cdr3_aa: CASSIERLAGGGGRNEQFF; cdr3_nt: TGTGCCAGTAGTATAGAAAGACTAGCGGGAGGAGGTGGTAGGAATGAGCAGTTCTTC
clone_size: few; v_call: TRBV29-1; d_call: NA; j_call: TRBJ1-1; cdr3_aa: CSVAIQGLGTEAFF; cdr3_nt: TGCAGCGTTGCCATACAGGGACTGGGGACTGAAGCTTTCTTT